A selection of T cell receptor beta chains follows, all from one sample in a study of blood T cell repertoires in COVID-19. Sequencing used immunoSEQ multiplex PCR; TCRdb keeps in-frame clones, though not all of them. This sample has about 21,000 clones; approximately 83% occur once, and the top ten carry roughly 5.5%. Sequenced input: peripheral blood. The receptors were gathered from a human donor in a cohort sampled during active COVID-19. CDR3s include the opening cysteine and the closing phenylalanine or tryptophan. A D gene is named only where the DNA matches it firmly. Size tells how often a clone was seen (once, few, many) or the class of an expanded clone, and some rows leave it out.

V	J	D	size	CDR3	DNA
TRBV14	TRBJ2-1	TRBD2	NA	CASSLAGGPLRSGGQFF	TGTGCCAGCAGCCTAGCGGGAGGACCACTACGTTCTGGAGGGCAGTTCTTC
TRBV6-4	TRBJ2-1	TRBD2	NA	CASSDGAGGVNEQFF	TGTGCCAGCAGTGACGGGGCGGGAGGTGTCAATGAGCAGTTCTTC
TRBV4-2	TRBJ2-5	TRBD2	NA	CASSQVPSGSGSGTQYF	TGTGCCAGCAGCCAAGTGCCTAGCGGGAGCGGTTCGGGGACCCAGTACTTC
TRBV5-4	TRBJ2-2	NA	NA	CASSLPGIAGELFF	TGTGCCAGCAGCTTGCCAGGGATTGCCGGGGAGCTGTTTTTT
TRBV28	TRBJ2-7	TRBD1	NA	CASTKQGLMHEQYF	TGTGCCAGCACCAAACAGGGGTTAATGCACGAGCAGTACTTC
TRBV27	TRBJ1-1	NA	NA	CASSPTGNTEAFF	TGTGCCAGCAGTCCGACAGGGAACACTGAAGCTTTCTTT
TRBV6-4	TRBJ2-1	TRBD2	NA	CASSDSGGGEVDEQFF	TGTGCCAGCAGTGACTCGGGGGGAGGGGAGGTTGATGAGCAGTTCTTC
TRBV25-1	TRBJ2-5	TRBD1	few	CASSGSRDRALGETQYF	TGTGCCAGCAGTGGGTCCCGGGACAGGGCTTTGGGAGAGACCCAGTACTTC
TRBV14	TRBJ2-7	NA	once	CASSRTPGFYSYEQYF	TGTGCCAGCAGCAGGACTCCCGGGTTCTACTCTTACGAGCAGTACTTC
TRBV5-6	TRBJ1-1	NA	NA	CASSLVGRVNTEAFF	TGTGCCAGCAGCTTGGTTGGCAGGGTGAACACTGAAGCTTTCTTT
TRBV18	TRBJ1-1	TRBD1	NA	CASSPGSGQGSEAFF	TGTGCCAGCTCACCAGGATCGGGACAGGGATCTGAAGCTTTCTTT
TRBV7-2	TRBJ1-5	NA	NA	CASSLEQALYSNQPQHF	TGTGCCAGCAGCTTAGAACAGGCTCTCTATAGCAATCAGCCCCAGCATTTT
TRBV6-2/TRBV6-3	TRBJ2-3	TRBD2	NA	CASSYVAGGRNTDTQYF	TGTGCCAGCAGTTACGTAGCGGGAGGACGTAACACAGATACGCAGTATTTT
TRBV5-5	TRBJ1-6	NA	NA	CASSLRVPYPGVGYNSPLHF	TGTGCCAGCAGCTTGCGAGTCCCATACCCGGGAGTGGGGTATAATTCACCCCTCCACTTT
TRBV2	TRBJ1-1	NA	NA	CASCSMGVRTEAFF	TGTGCCAGCTGCAGCATGGGCGTAAGAACTGAAGCTTTCTTT
TRBV4-3	TRBJ2-1	NA	few	CASSPGTNAYNEQFF	TGCGCCAGCAGCCCGGGAACGAACGCCTACAATGAGCAGTTCTTC
TRBV6-2/TRBV6-3	TRBJ2-1	TRBD1	NA	CASSYSGTGTYNEQFF	TGTGCCAGCAGTTACTCCGGGACAGGCACCTACAATGAGCAGTTCTTC